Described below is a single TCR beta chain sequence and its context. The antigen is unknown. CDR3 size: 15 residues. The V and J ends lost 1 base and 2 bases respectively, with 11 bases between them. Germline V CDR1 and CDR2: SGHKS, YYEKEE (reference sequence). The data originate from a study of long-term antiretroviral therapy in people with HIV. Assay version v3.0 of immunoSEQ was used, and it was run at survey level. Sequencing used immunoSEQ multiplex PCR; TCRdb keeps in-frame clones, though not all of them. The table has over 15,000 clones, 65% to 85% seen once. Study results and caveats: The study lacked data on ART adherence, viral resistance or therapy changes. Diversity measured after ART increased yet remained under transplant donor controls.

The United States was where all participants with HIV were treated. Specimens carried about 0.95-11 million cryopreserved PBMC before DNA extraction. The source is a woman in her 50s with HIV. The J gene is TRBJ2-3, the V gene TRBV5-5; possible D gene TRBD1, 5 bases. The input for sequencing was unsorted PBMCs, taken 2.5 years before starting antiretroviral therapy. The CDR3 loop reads CASSLTQGLTDTQYF. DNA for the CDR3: TGTGCCAGCAGCTTGACCCAGGGCCTCACAGATACGCAGTATTTT.